This section outlines one T cell receptor beta chain sequence together with its context. Its cognate antigen has yet to be identified. Data came from an Illumina HiSeq 2000. The TCR beta cDNA libraries were made using 5'RACE template switching, a step that added both a universal primer site and unique molecular identifiers. Priming for cDNA synthesis came from the TCR beta constant segment, and two successive PCR amplification steps followed. The paper's data handling went like this. Reads were demultiplexed and grouped by UMI with MIGEC, and clonotypes were assembled and quantified with MiTCR. To exclude erroneous sequences, any TCR cDNA sequence not supported by at least two reads was discarded. Downstream repertoire analysis used the tcR package, and clonotypes were matched across fractions by CDR3 nucleotide sequence plus V segment. VDJmatch was used to annotate antigen specificity against VDJdb, with one amino acid substitution in CDR3 allowed. TCRdb reanalyzed the reads, keeping one entry per CDR3 protein sequence and omitting DNA. What appears here as the V and J calls and clone size reflects TCRdb's work, not the paper's. For this sample, the table gives 200,000 to 300,000 distinct CDR3 sequences. The ten biggest clones cover 3.5% to 5% of the sample.

The data stem from a study of T cells expressing NK-cell markers (dated by TCRdb to about 2020). Background on the whole study: Three sorted T-cell subsets (CD3+CD56+NKG2C+, CD3+CD56+NKG2C- and CD3+CD56-NKG2C+) from roughly eight donors had their TCR beta-chain repertoires profiled. Among the eight sequenced donors, seven were HCMV-seropositive and one was HCMV-seronegative. Randomly selected healthy volunteers, three men and five women, were used as the eight sequenced donors. Sequencing of the libraries produced 2 x 150 bp reads on Illumina HiSeq 2000/2500, MiSeq or NextSeq. Results and caveats for the whole study, not just this receptor: Whether the expanded NKG2C-expressing T cell clones were specific for HCMV antigens remained unclear. Those dominant clonotypes were again the most abundant among CD3+CD56-NKG2C+ cells in a few donors, at roughly 25-60.1%. For six donors, the dominant CD3+CD56+NKG2C+ clonotypes were among the top 10 CD8+ clonotypes and accounted for roughly 1.0-7.5% of CD8+ T cells.

The germline V gene (reference sequence) provides CDR1 DFQATT and CDR2 SNEGSKA. Including the terminal cysteine and phenylalanine, the CDR3 comprises 13 residues. No coding sequence is recorded. HCMV serostatus was determined by detecting HCMV-specific IgG in serum with a commercial ELISA kit. Peripheral blood mononuclear cells were isolated from blood by Ficoll density gradient centrifugation. In this chain, TRBV20-1 is recombined with TRBJ1-1; TCRdb's D call of TRBD1 is untestable without DNA. The sequenced sample consisted of blood T cells: a sorted CD56 or NKG2C T cell subset, CD4+ or CD8+ T cells, or bulk PBMC T cells (not recorded which). This receptor was obtained from a woman aged 18-69 years in good health. The CDR3 protein sequence reads: CSARRDRYTEAFF.